This TCR beta chain came from a study of T cell responses to AZD1222 COVID-19 vaccine. Repertoires were generated with immunoSEQ multiplex PCR, while TCRdb's copy carries only in-frame clones and drops some. The sample has some 160,000 clones, approximately 90% seen once. A remark on this clone: Its cognate antigen is unknown.

Whole-study findings and limits: Repertoires in all cases were sampled only once the peak T cell response had passed. With dominance at 160-218 and 743-854, vaccine-associated CD4 TCRs spanned spike. Reportedly, close to half of spike-specific TCRs are directed against unmutated variant regions.

With 4 bases removed from V and 5 bases from J, the gap between germline ends came to 7 bases. The CDR3 is 13 amino acids. Germline CDR1 is SGDLS and CDR2 is YYNGEE. The chain employs TRBV9 and TRBJ1-6; D is unresolved. The sample consisted of peripheral blood, taken on day 0 of AZD1222 vaccination. The origin of this receptor is an adult in good health. CDR3 amino acids: CASSPMDNSPLHF. CDR3 sequence (DNA): TGTGCCAGCAGCCCTATGGATAATTCACCCCTCCACTTT.